The entry that follows covers one T cell receptor (beta chain) sequence. Its target is unknown. This specimen belongs to a study of cytomegalovirus exposure and HLA in healthy donors. Study findings and constraints: Productive status was seen about 90% or about 30% of the time for most TCR beta V segments in an earlier analysis.

The CDR3 is 17 residues long. CDR1 and CDR2 (germline): SEHNR, FQNEAQ (reference sequence). The V and J ends lost 4 bases and 0 bases, in that order; junction bases with no gene match: 5. This PCR relied on a set of 60 Vbeta primers and 13 Jbeta primers. Generated by immunoSEQ multiplex PCR, the TCRdb table keeps only in-frame clones and is missing some. The table records approximately 170,000 clones, about three quarters of them present only once. This sequence was found in a woman aged 40 to 55 in good health and CMV-seropositive. Sequenced input: PBMCs. J is TRBJ2-1 and V is TRBV7-9, with 11 positions matching TRBD2. The CDR3 nucleotides read TGTGCCAGCAGCTCCAGACTAGCGGGGAGCTCCTACAATGAGCAGTTCTTC. It translates to CASSSRLAGSSYNEQFF.